Listed below are T cell receptor beta chains from one sample, sequenced in a study of cytomegalovirus exposure and HLA in healthy donors. The data were produced by immunoSEQ multiplex PCR, yet TCRdb's version contains in-frame clones alone and is incomplete. The sample holds around 200,000 clones; 79% are singletons and the top ten take about 1.6%. Sequencing was performed on PBMCs. The receptors derive from a woman under 30 in good health and CMV-seronegative. CDR3s include the opening cysteine and the closing phenylalanine or tryptophan. A D gene is named only where the DNA matches it firmly. Not all rows give a size; the values are once, few, many and, for expanded clones, a class.

V gene	J gene	D gene	clone size	CDR3 DNA	CDR3 protein
TRBV14	TRBJ2-1	-	-	TGTGCCAGCAGCCAAGATTTTAGGGGTAATGAGCAGTTCTTC	CASSQDFRGNEQFF
TRBV19	TRBJ1-1	-	-	TGTGCCAGTAGGGTTACAGGTGCTGAAGCTTTCTTT	CASRVTGAEAFF
TRBV7-7	TRBJ2-5	TRBD2	few	TGTGCCAGCAGCCATAGGCGGGGGGGCCCAGAGACCCAGTACTTC	CASSHRRGGPETQYF
TRBV19	TRBJ1-5	-	-	TGTGCCAGTAGTCCCTCGACTTCTCAGCCCCAGCATTTT	CASSPSTSQPQHF
TRBV10-3	TRBJ1-5	-	-	TGTGCCATCACCCCAGGGGACAATCAGCCCCAGCATTTT	CAITPGDNQPQHF
TRBV2	TRBJ2-4	-	-	TGTGCCAGCAGTGAATCTGCAGGCAGGAACATTCAGTACTTC	CASSESAGRNIQYF
TRBV5-1	TRBJ1-1	TRBD1	-	TGCGCCAGCAGCTTGGGGACAGGGGTGAACACTGAAGCTTTCTTT	CASSLGTGVNTEAFF
TRBV9	TRBJ2-3	-	-	TGTGCCAGCAGCGGAGGGAACGTGGGCACAGATACGCAGTATTTT	CASSGGNVGTDTQYF
TRBV6-1	TRBJ1-2	-	few	TGTGCCAGCAGTGAACCGCACTTTCCGAGCTATGGCTACACCTTC	CASSEPHFPSYGYTF
TRBV11-2	TRBJ2-1	TRBD2	-	TGTGCCAGCAGCTCCGGACTAGCGGGGAGGAGCTCCTACAATGAGCAGTTCTTC	CASSSGLAGRSSYNEQFF
TRBV13	TRBJ1-1	TRBD1	few	TGTGCCAGCAGGTTAAATCCGGGACAGGGAACTGAAGCTTTCTTT	CASRLNPGQGTEAFF
TRBV12-2	TRBJ2-7	-	-	TGTGCAAGTCGCTTAGAATGCGGGCTAGCGGGAGGTTGGGAGCAGTACTTC	CASRLECGLAGGWEQYF
TRBV11-2	TRBJ1-4	TRBD1	-	TGTGCCAGCAGCTCACGTGTGGGACAGGGGGATGAAAAACTGTTTTTT	CASSSRVGQGDEKLFF
TRBV5-1	TRBJ1-6	-	few	TGCGCCAGCAGCTTGGCCGGGTTAAGCTCCTATAATTCACCCCTCCACTTT	CASSLAGLSSYNSPLHF
TRBV25-1	TRBJ2-7	-	-	TGTGCCAGCAGTGACGTCGGCTCCTACGAGCAGTACTTC	CASSDVGSYEQYF
TRBV2	TRBJ2-1	-	-	TGTGCCAGCAGCCGGGGGTGGAGGGATGAGCAGTTCTTC	CASSRGWRDEQFF
TRBV5-1	TRBJ2-3	-	-	TGCGCCAGCAGCTTGTCGAATAGCGTCGAATATAAGGGCACAGATACGCAGTATTTT	CASSLSNSVEYKGTDTQYF
TRBV9	TRBJ1-1	-	-	TGTGCCAGCAGCGTAGGGGGGGTGAACACTGAAGCTTTCTTT	CASSVGGVNTEAFF
TRBV19	TRBJ2-2	-	-	TGTGCCACTTACGGGACAACCCTCTGGCGGTTGTCCGGGGAGCTGTTTTTT	CATYGTTLWRLSGELFF
TRBV28	TRBJ1-5	TRBD1	-	TGTGCCAGCAGGGGGACAGGGGGAAATCAGCCCCAGCATTTT	CASRGTGGNQPQHF
TRBV7-3	TRBJ1-6	TRBD1	once	TGTGCCAGCAGCTCCCGCCCGAACGGACAGGGCGCCCTCCACTTT	CASSSRPNGQGALHF
TRBV19	TRBJ1-1	-	-	TGTGCCAGTAGGGCCATGGGGCGATCTGAAGCTTTCTTT	CASRAMGRSEAFF
TRBV4-3	TRBJ2-7	TRBD2	-	TGCGCCAGCAGCCAAGATGATCTAGCGGGAGCGTCTGAGCAGTACTTC	CASSQDDLAGASEQYF
TRBV6-6	TRBJ2-7	TRBD2	-	TGTGCCAGCAGGCCCCTGGCGGGAGGCTCCTACGAGCAGTACTTC	CASRPLAGGSYEQYF
TRBV14	TRBJ2-4	TRBD1	few	TGTGCCAGCAGCCCAGGGACAGGGATTGTGTCCAAAAACATTCAGTACTTC	CASSPGTGIVSKNIQYF
TRBV13	TRBJ2-2	TRBD2	-	TGTGCCAGCAGCTCTAGCGGGGGGGCCTCGAGCGGGGAGCTGTTTTTT	CASSSSGGASSGELFF
TRBV7-2	TRBJ1-5	-	few	TGTGCCAGCAGCTTAGCCGCGGTAGAGCAGCCCCAGCATTTT	CASSLAAVEQPQHF
TRBV21-1	TRBJ2-7	-	-	TGTGCCAGCAGCAAACAGGGGTCCTACTACGAGCAGTACTTC	CASSKQGSYYEQYF